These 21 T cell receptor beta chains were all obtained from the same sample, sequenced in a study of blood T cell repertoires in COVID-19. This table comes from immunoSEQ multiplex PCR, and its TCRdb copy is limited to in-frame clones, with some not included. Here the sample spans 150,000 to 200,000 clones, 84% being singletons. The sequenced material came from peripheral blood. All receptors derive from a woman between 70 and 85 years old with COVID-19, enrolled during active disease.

CDR3 in amino acids: CASSQDPAGPYNEQFF. The CDR3, as DNA: TGTGCCAGCAGCCAAGATCCAGCGGGGCCCTACAATGAGCAGTTCTTC. V is TRBV3-1 (or the pseudogene TRBV3-2) and J is TRBJ2-1, with 7 nucleotides matching TRBD2. The CDR3 consists of 16 residues. Germline CDR1 LGHDT, CDR2 YNNKEL (reference sequence). The J segment lost 2 bases and the V segment lost 0 bases, leaving 4 bases of the junction unmatched.

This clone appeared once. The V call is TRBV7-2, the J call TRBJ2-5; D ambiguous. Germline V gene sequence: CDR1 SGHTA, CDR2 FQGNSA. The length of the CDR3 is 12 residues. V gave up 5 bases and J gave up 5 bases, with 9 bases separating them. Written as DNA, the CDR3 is TGTGCCAGCAGCGCCAATACTGAGACCCAGTACTTC. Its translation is CASSANTETQYF. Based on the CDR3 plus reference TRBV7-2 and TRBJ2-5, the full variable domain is GAGVSQSPSNKVTEKGKDVELRCDPISGHTALYWYRQSLGQGLEFLIYFQGNSAPDKSGLPSDRFSAERTGGSVSTLTIQRTQQEDSAVYLCASSANTETQYFGPGTRLLVL.

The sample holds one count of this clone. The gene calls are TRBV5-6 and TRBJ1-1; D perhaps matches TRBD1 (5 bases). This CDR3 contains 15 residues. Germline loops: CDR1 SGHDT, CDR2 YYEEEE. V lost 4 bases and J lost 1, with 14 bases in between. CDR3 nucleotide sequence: TGTGCCAGCAGCCAATATTCGGGGGGGAACACTGAAGCTTTCTTT. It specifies CASSQYSGGNTEAFF.

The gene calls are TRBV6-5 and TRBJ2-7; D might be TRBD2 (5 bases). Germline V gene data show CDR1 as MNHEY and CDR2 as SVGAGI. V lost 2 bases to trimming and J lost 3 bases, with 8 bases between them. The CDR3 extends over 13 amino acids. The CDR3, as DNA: TGTGCCAGCAGTTACGGAGGTGACTACGAGCAGTACTTC. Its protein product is CASSYGGDYEQYF.

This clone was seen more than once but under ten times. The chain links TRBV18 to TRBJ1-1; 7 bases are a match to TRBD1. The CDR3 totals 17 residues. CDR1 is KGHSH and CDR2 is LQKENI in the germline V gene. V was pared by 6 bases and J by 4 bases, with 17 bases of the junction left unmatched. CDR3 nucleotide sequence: TGTGCCAGCTCGCGATCAACAGGGGCGGCAAAGGGCACTGAAGCTTTCTTT. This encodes CASSRSTGAAKGTEAFF. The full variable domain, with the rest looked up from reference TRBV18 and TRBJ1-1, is NAGVMQNPRHLVRRRGQEARLRCSPMKGHSHVYWYRQLPEEGLKFMVYLQKENIIDESGMPKERFSAEFPKEGPSILRIQQVVRGDSAAYFCASSRSTGAAKGTEAFFGQGTRLTVV.

CDR3 coding DNA: TGTGCCAGCAGCTTAGGCGACAGGGCGAGCAATCAGCCCCAGCATTTT. It translates to CASSLGDRASNQPQHF. The chain employs TRBV7-9 and TRBJ1-5, with 7 bases identical to TRBD1. Germline CDR1 reads SEHNR; CDR2 reads FQNEAQ (reference sequence). The CDR3 has 16 amino acids. J gave up 1 base and V 1 base, and 4 bases lay outside the gene matches.

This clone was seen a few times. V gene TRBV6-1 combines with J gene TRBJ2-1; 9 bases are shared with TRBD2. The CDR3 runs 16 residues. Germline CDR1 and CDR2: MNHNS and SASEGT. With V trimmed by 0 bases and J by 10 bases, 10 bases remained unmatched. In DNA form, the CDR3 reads TGTGCCAGCAGTGAAGCGAGAAGCGGGAGGCCAGGGGAGCAGTTCTTC. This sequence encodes CASSEARSGRPGEQFF.

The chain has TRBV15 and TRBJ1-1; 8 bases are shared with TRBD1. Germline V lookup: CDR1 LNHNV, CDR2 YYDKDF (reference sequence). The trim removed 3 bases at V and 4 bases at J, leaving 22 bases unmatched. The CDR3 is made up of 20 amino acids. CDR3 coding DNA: TGTGCCACCAGCAGGACTGTATATGCCGGGACAGGCGGTTATAGCACTGAAGCTTTCTTT. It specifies CATSRTVYAGTGGYSTEAFF. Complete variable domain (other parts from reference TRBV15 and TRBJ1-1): DAMVIQNPRYQVTQFGKPVTLSCSQTLNHNVMYWYQQKSSQAPKLLFHYYDKDFNNEADTPDNFQSRRPNTSFCFLDIRSPGLGDTAMYLCATSRTVYAGTGGYSTEAFFGQGTRLTVV.

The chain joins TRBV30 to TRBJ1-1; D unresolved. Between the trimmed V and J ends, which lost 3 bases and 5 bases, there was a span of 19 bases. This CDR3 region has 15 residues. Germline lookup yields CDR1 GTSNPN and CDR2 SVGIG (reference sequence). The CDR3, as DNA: TGTGCCTGGAGCCCATTGGTACGCGGGGAGACTGAAGCTTTCTTT. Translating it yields CAWSPLVRGETEAFF.

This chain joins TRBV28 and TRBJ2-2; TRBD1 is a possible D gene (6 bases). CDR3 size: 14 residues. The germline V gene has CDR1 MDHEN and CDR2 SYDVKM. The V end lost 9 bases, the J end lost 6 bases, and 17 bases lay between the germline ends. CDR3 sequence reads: CASRITGSPGELFF. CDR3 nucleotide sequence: TGTGCCAGTAGAATTACAGGGTCCCCCGGGGAGCTGTTTTTT.

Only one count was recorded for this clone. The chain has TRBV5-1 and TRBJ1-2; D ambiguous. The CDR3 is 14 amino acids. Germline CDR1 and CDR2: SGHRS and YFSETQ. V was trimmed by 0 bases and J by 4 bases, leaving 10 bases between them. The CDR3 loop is CASSLDVVSYGYTF. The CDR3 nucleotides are TGCGCCAGCAGCTTGGATGTAGTGAGCTATGGCTACACCTTC.

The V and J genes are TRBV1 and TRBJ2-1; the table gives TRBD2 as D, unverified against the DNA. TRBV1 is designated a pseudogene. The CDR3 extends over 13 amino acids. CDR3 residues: CTSSRGGKNEQFF. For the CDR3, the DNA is TGCACCAGCAGCCGGGGGGGGAAGAATGAGCAGTTCTTC.

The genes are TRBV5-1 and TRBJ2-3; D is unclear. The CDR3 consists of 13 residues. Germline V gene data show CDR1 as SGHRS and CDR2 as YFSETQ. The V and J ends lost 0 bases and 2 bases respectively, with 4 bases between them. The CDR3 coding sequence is TGCGCCAGCAGCTTGGTAATCACAGATACGCAGTATTTT. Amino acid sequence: CASSLVITDTQYF.

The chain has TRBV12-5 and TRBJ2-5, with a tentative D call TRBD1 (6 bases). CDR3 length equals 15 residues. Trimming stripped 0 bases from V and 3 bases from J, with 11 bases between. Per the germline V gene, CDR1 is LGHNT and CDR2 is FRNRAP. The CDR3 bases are TGTGCTAGTGGTTTGGTCTGGGCAGGGGAAGAGACCCAGTACTTC. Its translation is CASGLVWAGEETQYF.

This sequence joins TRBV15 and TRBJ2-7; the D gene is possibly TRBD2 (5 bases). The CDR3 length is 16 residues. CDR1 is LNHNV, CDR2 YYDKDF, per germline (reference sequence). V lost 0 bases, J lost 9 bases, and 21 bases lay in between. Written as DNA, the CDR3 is TGTGCCACCAGCAGAGATAGGACGGCCCTATCGGCGGGGCAGTACTTC. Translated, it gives CATSRDRTALSAGQYF.

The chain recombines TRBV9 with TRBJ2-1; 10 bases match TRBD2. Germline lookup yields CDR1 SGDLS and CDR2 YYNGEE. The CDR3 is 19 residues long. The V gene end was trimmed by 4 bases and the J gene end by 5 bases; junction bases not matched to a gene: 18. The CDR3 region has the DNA TGTGCCAGCAGCTCCCCTGGCAGTGCTAGCGGGGGATACGACAATGAGCAGTTCTTC. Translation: CASSSPGSASGGYDNEQFF.

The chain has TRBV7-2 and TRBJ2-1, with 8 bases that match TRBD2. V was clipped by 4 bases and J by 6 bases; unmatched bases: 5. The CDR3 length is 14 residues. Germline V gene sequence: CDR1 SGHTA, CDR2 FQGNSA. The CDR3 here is CASSSRGGSNEQFF. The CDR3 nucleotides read TGTGCCAGCAGCTCCCGGGGGGGCAGCAATGAGCAGTTCTTC.

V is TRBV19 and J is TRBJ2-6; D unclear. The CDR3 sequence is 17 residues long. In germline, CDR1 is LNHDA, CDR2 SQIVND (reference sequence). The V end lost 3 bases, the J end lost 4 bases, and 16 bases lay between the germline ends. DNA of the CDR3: TGTGCCAGTAGTATTAGAAAATTCACGTCAGGGGCCAACGTCCTGACTTTC. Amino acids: CASSIRKFTSGANVLTF.

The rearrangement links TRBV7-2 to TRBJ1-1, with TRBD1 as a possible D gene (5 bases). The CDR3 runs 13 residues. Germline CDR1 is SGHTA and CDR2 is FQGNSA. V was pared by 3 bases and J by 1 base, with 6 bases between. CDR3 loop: CASSFQGNTEAFF. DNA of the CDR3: TGTGCCAGCAGCTTCCAGGGGAACACTGAAGCTTTCTTT.

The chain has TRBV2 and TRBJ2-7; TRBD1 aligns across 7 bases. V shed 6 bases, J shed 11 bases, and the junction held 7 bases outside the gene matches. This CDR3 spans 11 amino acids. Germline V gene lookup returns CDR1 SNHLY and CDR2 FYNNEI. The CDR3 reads CASSLQGTEYV. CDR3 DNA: TGTGCCAGCAGCTTACAGGGGACGGAGTACGTC.

The CDR3 DNA follows: TGTGCCAGCAGCTTACTTGTTCGACTAGAGAACACCGGGGAGCTGTTTTTT. It encodes CASSLLVRLENTGELFF. The rearrangement joins TRBV5-8 to TRBJ2-2; weak D call: TRBD2 (6 bases). Germline values: CDR1 SGHTS, CDR2 YDEGEE. Trimming removed 2 bases from V and 1 base from J, with 15 bases in between. The CDR3 loop spans 17 amino acids.